A selection of T cell receptor beta chains follows, all from one sample in a study of kidney transplant recipient with SARS-CoV-2 infection. MiXCR, applied by TCRdb to the reads, yields one record per CDR3 protein. Among under 250,000 distinct CDR3 sequences listed, about 28% were seen once. The input for sequencing was a blood sample, taken at baseline and on day 111 from a kidney transplant recipient. These receptors came from a male patient in his thirties who had COVID-19 and was a kidney transplant recipient. Some of these T cells may belong to the graft donor. CDR3s include the opening cysteine and the closing phenylalanine or tryptophan. The order of the fields is clone size, V gene, J gene, D gene, CDR3 protein, CDR3 DNA. A D gene is named only where the DNA matches it firmly. Clone size is stated in some rows and not others, as once, few, many or a class when expanded.

>many|TRBV7-9|TRBJ1-2|NA
CASSPGEYHGKTYGYTF
TGTGCCAGCAGCCCGGGGGAATACCATGGAAAGACCTATGGCTACACCTTC
>many|TRBV18|TRBJ1-2|NA
CASSPVELNYGYTF
TGTGCCAGCTCACCAGTAGAGCTGAACTATGGCTACACCTTC
>many|TRBV9|TRBJ2-7|TRBD2
CASSVAPSGSSYEQYF
TGTGCCAGCAGCGTAGCCCCTAGCGGGAGCTCCTACGAGCAGTACTTC
>many|TRBV18|TRBJ2-5|TRBD2
CASSLEAGFQETQYF
TGTGCCAGCTCACTAGAAGCGGGATTCCAAGAGACCCAGTACTTC
>many|TRBV4-3|TRBJ2-1|NA
CASSQERSNEQFF
TGCGCCAGCAGCCAAGAACGCAGCAATGAGCAGTTCTTC
>many|TRBV2|TRBJ2-1|NA
CASKFLLNEQFF
TGTGCCAGCAAGTTTCTCTTGAATGAGCAGTTCTTC
>many|TRBV20-1|TRBJ2-2|TRBD1
CSARSDRGNTGELFF
TGCAGTGCTAGATCGGACAGGGGAAACACCGGGGAGCTGTTTTTT
>many|TRBV6-2/TRBV6-3|TRBJ1-2|NA
CASSLVICIGKTYGYTF
TGTGCCAGCAGTTTAGTGATCTGCATCGGAAAGACCTATGGCTACACCTTC
>many|TRBV5-3|TRBJ1-2|NA
CARFHRVVRKTYGYTF
TGTGCCAGATTCCACAGAGTGGTGAGAAAGACCTATGGCTACACCTTC
>many|TRBV27|TRBJ1-5|NA
CASSPMGAGQPQHF
TGTGCCAGCAGTCCCATGGGGGCAGGTCAGCCCCAGCATTTT
>many|TRBV7-9|TRBJ2-1|TRBD2
CASSLEAGLGGNEQFF
TGTGCCAGCAGCTTAGAGGCGGGACTAGGAGGAAATGAGCAGTTCTTC
>many|TRBV21-1|TRBJ2-4|NA
CASSGGIQYF
TGTGCCAGCAGCGGCGGCATTCAGTACTTC
>many|TRBV4-1|TRBJ1-5|TRBD1
CASSQDRGVSNQPQHF
TGCGCCAGCAGCCAAGACAGGGGGGTGAGCAATCAGCCCCAGCATTTT
>few|TRBV16|TRBJ1-2|NA
CASSTCLVVRKTYGYTF
TGTGCCAGCAGCACTTGCTTGGTCGTTAGAAAGACCTATGGCTACACCTTC
>many|TRBV11-2|TRBJ2-7|NA
CASSLAPSYEQYF
TGTGCCAGCAGCTTAGCTCCGAGCTACGAGCAGTACTTC
>many|TRBV11-2|TRBJ1-1|NA
CASSSSGLWGTEAFF
TGTGCCAGCAGCTCCAGTGGGCTGTGGGGCACTGAAGCTTTCTTT
>few|TRBV3-2|TRBJ2-3|NA
CASSQERAGTDTQYF
TGTGCCAGCAGCCAAGAACGGGCAGGGACAGATACGCAGTATTTT
>many|TRBV6-6|TRBJ1-2|NA
CASSQSSGGRKTYGYTF
TGTGCCAGCAGTCAGTCGTCAGGTGGGAGAAAGACCTATGGCTACACCTTC
>many|TRBV24-1|TRBJ2-2|NA
CATSDSRRAGTGELFF
TGTGCCACCAGTGATTCGAGGAGGGCCGGAACCGGGGAGCTGTTTTTT
>many|TRBV11-3|TRBJ1-2|NA
CASSTGNDLGKTYGYTF
TGTGCCAGCAGCACGGGGAACGATCTCGGAAAGACCTATGGCTACACCTTC
>many|TRBV4-3|TRBJ1-1|NA
CASSQVSETEAFF
TGCGCCAGCAGCCAAGTATCCGAGACTGAAGCTTTCTTT
>many|TRBV3-1|TRBJ1-2|NA
CASSRLVTLRKTYGYTF
TGTGCCAGCAGCAGACTGGTCACCCTTCGAAAGACCTATGGCTACACCTTC
>many|TRBV4-1|TRBJ2-7|TRBD2
CASSQGYSGTLEQYF
TGCGCCAGCAGCCAAGGGTACAGCGGGACTCTCGAGCAGTACTTC
>many|TRBV11-2|TRBJ1-1|TRBD1
CATSPTGVVTEAFF
TGTGCCACCTCCCCCACAGGGGTGGTCACTGAAGCTTTCTTT
>many|TRBV5-1|TRBJ2-2|TRBD1
CASSLTGVVELFF
TGCGCCAGCAGCTTGACAGGGGTTGTGGAGCTGTTTTTT
>NA|TRBV13|TRBJ2-2|TRBD1
CASSLSLTWDRQAGELFF
TGTGCCAGCAGCCTAAGCCTAACTTGGGACAGGCAAGCCGGGGAGCTGTTTTTT
>many|TRBV30|TRBJ2-2|TRBD2
CAWTVAGGGTGELFF
TGTGCCTGGACCGTAGCGGGAGGGGGCACCGGGGAGCTGTTTTTT
>many|TRBV7-2|TRBJ1-1|TRBD1
CASSLGSPAGGTEAFF
TGTGCCAGCAGCTTAGGTTCCCCGGCAGGGGGCACTGAAGCTTTCTTT
>NA|TRBV27|TRBJ2-1|NA
CASVLHNEQFF
TGTGCCAGCGTACTACACAATGAGCAGTTCTTC
>many|TRBV3-1|TRBJ2-2|NA
CASSRSYPISGLTGELFF
TGTGCCAGCAGCCGGTCATATCCCATTTCAGGCTTGACCGGGGAGCTGTTTTTT
>many|TRBV12-5|TRBJ1-2|NA
CASGRCVLQGKTYGYTF
TGTGCTAGTGGTCGTTGTGTTTTGCAGGGAAAGACCTATGGCTACACCTTC
>few|TRBV10-1|TRBJ1-2|NA
CASSSFPRSRKTYGYTF
TGCGCCAGCAGTTCCTTCCCAAGATCGCGAAAGACCTATGGCTACACCTTC
>many|TRBV3-1|TRBJ2-2|NA
CASSKNFPISGLTGELFF
TGTGCCAGCAGCAAAAATTTTCCCATTTCAGGCTTGACCGGGGAGCTGTTTTTT
>many|TRBV6-5|TRBJ1-5|TRBD1
CASSYQTGDQPQHF
TGTGCCAGCAGTTACCAGACAGGGGATCAGCCCCAGCATTTT
>many|TRBV18|TRBJ1-6|NA
CASSMGLRSYNSPLHF
TGTGCCAGCTCTATGGGGCTCAGGTCCTATAATTCACCCCTCCACTTT
>NA|TRBV3-1|TRBJ2-5|TRBD2
CASGVRGATSGRAGETQYF
TGTGCCAGCGGAGTTCGTGGGGCAACTAGCGGGAGGGCCGGAGAGACCCAGTACTTC
>many|TRBV11-3|TRBJ2-2|TRBD2
CASGLAGSLGELFF
TGTGCCAGCGGACTAGCGGGAAGTTTAGGGGAGCTGTTTTTT
>many|TRBV30|TRBJ2-7|TRBD1
CAWGLGQGSYEQYF
TGTGCCTGGGGTCTGGGACAGGGGAGTTACGAGCAGTACTTC